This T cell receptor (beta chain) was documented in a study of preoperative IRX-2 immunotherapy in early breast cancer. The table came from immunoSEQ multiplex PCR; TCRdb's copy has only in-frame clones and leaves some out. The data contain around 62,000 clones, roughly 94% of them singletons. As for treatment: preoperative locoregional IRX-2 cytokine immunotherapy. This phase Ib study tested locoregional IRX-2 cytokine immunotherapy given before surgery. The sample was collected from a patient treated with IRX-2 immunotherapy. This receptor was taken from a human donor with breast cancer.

The CDR3 DNA sequence: TGTGCCAGCAGTCCAGGGGGTGGCCCCATTTTCGGGCAGTACTTC. Encoded protein: CASSPGGGPIFGQYF. The chain employs TRBV7-2 and TRBJ2-7; 7 nucleotides agree with TRBD1. This CDR3 has 15 residues. The germline CDR1 and CDR2 sequences are SGHTA and FQGNSA. V was pared by 6 bases and J by 9 bases, with 17 bases of the junction left unmatched.